This TCR beta chain originates from a study of blood T cell repertoires in COVID-19. Data came from immunoSEQ multiplex PCR; TCRdb stores just in-frame clones and leaves some out. The sample records some 200,000 clones, more than 75% being singletons. The CDR3 sequence is 15 residues long. V lost 1 base and J 5 bases, leaving 13 bases between the germline ends. Germline V lookup: CDR1 KGHDR, CDR2 SFDVKD. The clonotype was recovered from a woman aged 40 to 50 with acute or convalescent COVID-19. The V gene is TRBV24-1, the J gene TRBJ2-5; D perhaps matches TRBD2 (6 bases). The sequenced sample consisted of peripheral blood. DNA for the CDR3: TGTGCCACCAGTGATTTTGGGGGACTTGGGGAGACCCAGTACTTC. Its translation is CATSDFGGLGETQYF.